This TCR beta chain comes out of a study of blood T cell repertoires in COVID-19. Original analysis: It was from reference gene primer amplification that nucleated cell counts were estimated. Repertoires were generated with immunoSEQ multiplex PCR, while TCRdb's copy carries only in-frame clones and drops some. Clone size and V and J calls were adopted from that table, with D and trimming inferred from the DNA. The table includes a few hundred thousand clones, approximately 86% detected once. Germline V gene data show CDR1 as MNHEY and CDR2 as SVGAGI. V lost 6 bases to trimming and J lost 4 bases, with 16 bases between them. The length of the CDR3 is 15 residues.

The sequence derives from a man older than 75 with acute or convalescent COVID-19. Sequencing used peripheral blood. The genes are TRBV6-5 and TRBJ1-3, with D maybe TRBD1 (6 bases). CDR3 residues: CASRLEGGGGNTIYF. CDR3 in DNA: TGTGCCAGCAGACTAGAAGGGGGAGGGGGAAACACCATATATTTT.